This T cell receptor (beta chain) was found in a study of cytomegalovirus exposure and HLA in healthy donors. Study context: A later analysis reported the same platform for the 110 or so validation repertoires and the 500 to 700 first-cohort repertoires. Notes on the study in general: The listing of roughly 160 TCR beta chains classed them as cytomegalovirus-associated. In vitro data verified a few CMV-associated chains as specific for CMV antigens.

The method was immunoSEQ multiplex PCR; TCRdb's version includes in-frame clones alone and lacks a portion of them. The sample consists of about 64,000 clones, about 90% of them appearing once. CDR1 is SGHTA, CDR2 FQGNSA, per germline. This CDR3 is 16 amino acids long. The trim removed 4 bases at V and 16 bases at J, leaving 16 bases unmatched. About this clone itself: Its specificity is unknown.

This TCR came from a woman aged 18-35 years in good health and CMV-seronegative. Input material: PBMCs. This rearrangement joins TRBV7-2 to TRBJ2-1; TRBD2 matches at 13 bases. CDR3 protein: CASSSQPGLAGPFAFF. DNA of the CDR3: TGTGCCAGCAGCTCGCAGCCGGGACTAGCGGGACCCTTCGCCTTCTTC.